This T cell receptor (beta chain) was observed in a study of OX40 agonist ivuxolimab in advanced cancers. Study-wide findings and caveats: Dosing at 0.1 to 3.0 mg/kg was accompanied by clonal expansion of CD4+ and CD8+ blood T cells by week 6.

Looked up from germline, CDR1 is KGHSH and CDR2 is LQKENI. This CDR3 comprises 17 residues. The trim removed 5 bases at V and 0 bases at J, leaving 7 bases unmatched. Only in-frame clones appear in the TCRdb table, and some are missing; sequencing was by immunoSEQ multiplex PCR. The repertoire holds 70,000 to 85,000 clones, over 85% seen once, with roughly 4.9% in the top ten. Concerning this clone: Its matching antigen is unknown.

This receptor was taken from an adult with an advanced solid tumor such as melanoma, head and neck, liver or kidney cancer. The sample was CD4+ or CD8+ T cells sorted from blood, taken in a trial of the OX40 agonist ivuxolimab. V gene TRBV18 combines with J gene TRBJ2-6, with 7 bases matching TRBD1. Written as DNA, the CDR3 is TGTGCCAGCTCATCCGGACAGGCGAGCTCTGGGGCCAACGTCCTGACTTTC. Protein: CASSSGQASSGANVLTF.